This TCR beta chain comes out of a study of CD8 T cells in Susac syndrome. CD8+ and CD4+ T cells circulating in blood were sequenced for TCR beta. TEMRA cells underwent FACS enrichment and CD8+ and CD4+ T cells underwent negative isolation. The V end lost 7 bases, the J end lost 3 bases, and 13 bases lay between the germline ends. From germline, CDR1 is MNHEY and CDR2 SMNVEV (reference sequence). This CDR3 is built from 14 residues. Regarding the study as a whole: By the study's own acknowledgment, its TCR sequencing and HLA analysis included relatively few individuals.

For this clonotype: The antigen is unknown.

It was with random hexamers that about 0.45 to 1 ug RNA was reverse transcribed. Amplification of the TCR beta CDR3 was carried out by immunoSEQ multiplex PCR, which spanned a total of 54 Vbeta and 13 Jbeta segments. TCRdb fed the immunoSEQ multiplex PCR reads into MiXCR, producing one record per CDR3 protein. The data contain some 190,000 distinct CDR3 sequences, around 95% of them singletons. The sample comprised CD4+ T cells from PBMCs. The origin of this receptor is a human donor with multiple sclerosis. This chain uses TRBV27 with TRBJ2-1, with D possibly TRBD1 on 6 matching bases. CDR3 nucleotides: TGTGCCAGCAACCCTGGGACATTCTACAATGAGCAGTTCTTC. It specifies CASNPGTFYNEQFF.